The 18 T cell receptor beta chains given below trace back to one sample, sequenced in a study of CD8+ T cells in alopecia areata. cDNA serving as the sequencing template came from extracted, reverse transcribed RNA. The assay was immunoSEQ multiplex PCR, and TCRdb's table has in-frame clones only and misses some. The sample holds roughly 130,000 clones, roughly 61% seen once. The specimen was CD4+ T cells sorted from blood, collected at week 0. Receptors originate from a human donor with alopecia areata.

The V call is TRBV25-1, the J call TRBJ2-3; no clear D gene. With 5 bases removed from V and 2 bases from J, the gap between germline ends came to 2 bases. The CDR3 is made up of 11 amino acids. Germline lookup yields CDR1 MGHDK and CDR2 SYGVNS. CDR3 nucleotide sequence: TGTGCCAGCAGTAACACAGATACGCAGTATTTT. Amino acid sequence: CASSNTDTQYF.

The chain recombines TRBV29-1 with TRBJ2-4, with a tentative D call TRBD2 (5 bases). With 7 bases removed from V and 6 bases from J, the gap between germline ends came to 13 bases. Germline values: CDR1 SQVTM, CDR2 ANQGSEA. This CDR3 region has 12 residues. For the CDR3, the DNA is TGCAGCGCAGGTCCGGGGTCAAACATTCAGTACTTC. Translated: CSAGPGSNIQYF.

Only a few counts were recorded for this clone. The chain uses TRBV5-1 and TRBJ1-2; D not resolved. The germline CDR1 and CDR2 sequences are SGHRS and YFSETQ. Deletions cut 0 bases from V and 3 bases from J, with 24 bases between. CDR3 size: 19 residues. CDR3 nucleotides: TGCGCCAGCAGCTTGGCCAGGAGCCGCTCTCTTGGACTGCACTATGGCTACACCTTC. This gives the protein CASSLARSRSLGLHYGYTF.

This clone was seen once. The chain uses TRBV2 and TRBJ2-7, with D hard to call. The germline V gene encodes CDR1 SNHLY and CDR2 FYNNEI. V was cut by 4 bases and J by 0 bases, with 13 bases left in between. The CDR3 runs to 15 residues. This CDR3 reads CASSARLLGSYEQYF. CDR3 DNA sequence: TGTGCCAGCAGTGCCCGGCTTTTAGGCTCCTACGAGCAGTACTTC.

The CDR3 DNA reads TGTGCCAGCAGCAGAACGCCTGCTTTCGAAGAGACCCAGTACTTC. Its translation: CASSRTPAFEETQYF. V gene TRBV11-1 combines with J gene TRBJ2-5; no reliable D call. The CDR3 is 15 residues long. Germline CDR1 is SGHAT and CDR2 is FQDESV (reference sequence). V was pared by 5 bases and J by 3 bases, with 16 bases between.

J is TRBJ2-5 and V is TRBV7-2, with a weak D call TRBD2 (7 bases). V lost 5 bases and J 5 bases, leaving 18 bases between the germline ends. The CDR3 runs to 15 residues. Germline lookup yields CDR1 SGHTA and CDR2 FQGNSA. CDR3 nucleotide sequence: TGTGCCAGCAGCACAGGAGGGGGGGCCGGGGAGACCCAGTACTTC. Residues: CASSTGGGAGETQYF.

This clone turned up a few times. The chain couples TRBV6-6 to TRBJ1-6; tentative D call: TRBD1 (5 bases). V lost 5 bases, J lost 10 bases, and 15 bases lay in between. The length of the CDR3 is 14 residues. CDR1 and CDR2 from the germline V gene are MNHNY and SVGAGI (reference sequence). This CDR3 is CASSDGRERSPLHF. The CDR3 nucleotides are TGTGCCAGCAGTGACGGCAGGGAAAGGTCACCCCTCCACTTT.

The chain is built from TRBV4-3 and TRBJ1-2; the D is unclear. CDR1 and CDR2 from the germline V gene are LGHNA and YSLEER. CDR3 length: 15 amino acids. Deletions cut 0 bases from V and 2 bases from J, with 10 bases between. The CDR3 sequence: CASSQDPGRNYGYTF. The CDR3 DNA reads as TGCGCCAGCAGCCAAGATCCGGGGAGGAACTATGGCTACACCTTC.

The CDR3 DNA is TGTGCCAGCTCACCGGCGTGGGGGGGTTCGAACACTGAAGCTTTCTTT. Protein sequence: CASSPAWGGSNTEAFF. This sequence joins TRBV18 and TRBJ1-1; tentatively, D is TRBD1 (5 bases). The V and J ends lost 3 bases and 1 base respectively, with 15 bases between them. CDR1 is KGHSH and CDR2 is LQKENI in the germline V gene. The CDR3 consists of 16 residues.

The CDR3 coding sequence is TGCGCCAGCAGCTTGGCCTTGGGGGTTGACAATGAGCAGTTCTTC. Amino acid sequence: CASSLALGVDNEQFF. The chain recombines TRBV5-1 with TRBJ2-1; D is possibly TRBD1 or TRBD2 (5 bases each). The CDR3 extends over 15 amino acids. Germline-derived CDR1 and CDR2 are SGHRS and YFSETQ. Trimming stripped 0 bases from V and 5 bases from J, with 12 bases between.

The rearrangement links TRBV2 to TRBJ2-1; D is unresolved. Germline V gene lookup returns CDR1 SNHLY and CDR2 FYNNEI. The V end was cut by 7 bases, the J end by 4 bases, with 11 bases between. The CDR3 loop spans 13 amino acids. The CDR3 loop is CASKQERYNEQFF. CDR3 bases: TGTGCCAGCAAACAAGAGAGGTACAATGAGCAGTTCTTC. Full variable domain (outside the CDR3, taken from reference TRBV2 and TRBJ2-1): EPEVTQTPSHQVTQMGQEVILRCVPISNHLYFYWYRQILGQKVEFLVSFYNNEISEKSEIFDDQFSVERPDGSNFTLKIRSTKLEDSAMYFCASKQERYNEQFFGPGTRLTVL.

The chain's CDR3 is CASSGTSGRETQYF. CDR3 in DNA: TGCGCCAGCAGCGGGACTAGCGGGAGGGAGACCCAGTACTTC. The chain employs TRBV5-1 and TRBJ2-5; 15 bases are a match to TRBD2. V lost 4 bases to trimming and J lost 5 bases; unmatched junction nucleotides: 0. Germline lookup yields CDR1 SGHRS and CDR2 YFSETQ. The CDR3 has 14 amino acids.

The chain combines TRBV9 with TRBJ2-6; D uncertain. V lost 0 bases, J lost 7 bases, and 5 bases lay in between. CDR1 is SGDLS, CDR2 YYNGEE, per germline. CDR3 length: 13 amino acids. This CDR3 is CASSVEGANVLTF. The CDR3 DNA follows: TGTGCCAGCAGCGTAGAAGGAGCCAACGTCCTGACTTTC.

This clone has just a few counts. V and J are TRBV7-2 and TRBJ2-3; D uncertain. The CDR3 has 12 residues. The germline gives CDR1 SGHTA, CDR2 FQGNSA. V lost 5 bases and J 4 bases, leaving 7 bases between the germline ends. The CDR3 region has the DNA TGTGCCAGCAGCCGTCCTCCAGATACGCAGTATTTT. Amino acid sequence: CASSRPPDTQYF.

The chain uses TRBV7-2 and TRBJ2-7; 9 bases fit TRBD1. This CDR3 region has 14 residues. Unmatched junction bases numbered 11, after V lost 3 bases and J lost 11 bases. Germline CDR1 SGHTA, CDR2 FQGNSA. The CDR3 sequence: CASSFSQGQGVKYF. The DNA of the CDR3 is TGTGCCAGCAGCTTTTCGCAGGGACAGGGAGTAAAGTACTTC.

This chain joins TRBV5-1 and TRBJ2-2; 8 bases fit TRBD1. V lost 4 bases to trimming and J lost 7 bases; unmatched junction nucleotides: 9. Germline V gene sequence: CDR1 SGHRS, CDR2 YFSETQ. The CDR3 extends over 15 amino acids. The CDR3 nucleotides read TGCGCCAGCAGCAAGACAGGGGAAGGTTACGGGGAGCTGTTTTTT. Translated, it gives CASSKTGEGYGELFF.

The chain combines TRBV4-2 with TRBJ1-2; D might be TRBD1 (5 bases). CDR3 length: 12 amino acids. CDR1 is LGHNA, CDR2 YNFKEQ, per germline. V lost 0 bases, J lost 14 bases, and 13 bases lay in between. This chain's CDR3 is CASSQDRARVTF. CDR3 sequence (DNA): TGTGCCAGCAGCCAAGACAGGGCCCGAGTGACCTTC.

The chain combines TRBV19 with TRBJ1-1; TRBD1 might be the D (6 bases). V was shortened by 6 bases and J by 1 base, with 12 bases between the two germline ends. The CDR3 is 14 amino acids. Germline V gene lookup returns CDR1 LNHDA and CDR2 SQIVND (reference sequence). CDR3 coding DNA: TGTGCCAGTAGGTGGGGGCCGGCGAACACTGAAGCTTTCTTT. Its protein product is CASRWGPANTEAFF.